This T cell receptor (beta chain) was identified in a study of cytomegalovirus exposure and HLA in healthy donors. Points from the study as a whole: Later on, an analysis found that several of the most significant clusters appeared to be linked to common viral pathogens, which included parvovirus B19.

Trimming shortened V by 5 bases and J by 7 bases, and 12 bases separated the two germline ends. Looked up from germline, CDR1 is MNHEY and CDR2 is SVGAGI. The CDR3 runs 13 residues. Use of 60 Vbeta and 13 Jbeta primers characterized the PCR. Profiled with immunoSEQ multiplex PCR; TCRdb holds only in-frame clones, not every one. The sample includes around 150,000 clones, just under 80% of them seen just once. Points on this clone: Its antigen is currently unknown.

The donors, nominally healthy at sampling, likely had unrecorded immune exposures. The chain couples TRBV6-5 to TRBJ2-1; D might be TRBD1 (6 bases). Source material: PBMCs. This clonotype was obtained from a man aged 25-45 years in good health. The CDR3 DNA reads TGTGCCAGCAGTCTAGGACAGTTAAATGAGCAGTTCTTC. Translating gives CASSLGQLNEQFF.